This record looks at one TCR beta chain sequence and its context. As yet, its antigen is unknown. After removal of 8 bases from V and 2 bases from J, the junction contained 9 bases not matched to a gene. The CDR3 length is 15 residues. Germline V gene data show CDR1 as ENHRY and CDR2 as SYGVKD. The sample is drawn from a study of beta chain features in type 1 diabetes. Whole-study findings and limits: Patients' naive, central memory and regulatory TCRB repertoires appeared more alike than those of healthy donors. Shortening of TCRB CDR3s, moderate but significant, appeared in all four CD4+ subsets of Type 1 diabetes patients.

Every bit of the isolated RNA underwent reverse transcription, so sequencing read expressed TCRB transcripts. Here immunoSEQ multiplex PCR was the method, and the copy in TCRdb shows in-frame clones only, minus some. The table includes 620,000 or so clones, roughly a sixth detected once. Blood was drawn once from each donor into heparinised tubes. The draws averaged approximately 110 mL. This sequence was found in a man aged 18 to 30 in good health. The J gene is TRBJ2-7, the V gene TRBV10-3, with 10 bases aligning to TRBD2. The sequencing input was naive CD4+ T cells from blood. CDR3 bases: TGTGCCATCGGCCCCGCAAGCGGGGGGGCCTACGAGCAGTACTTC. It yields the protein CAIGPASGGAYEQYF.